The rows below give T cell receptor beta chains drawn from one sample of a study of cytomegalovirus exposure and HLA in healthy donors. This table comes from immunoSEQ multiplex PCR, and its TCRdb copy is limited to in-frame clones, with some not included. The table has roughly 120,000 clones, 70% to 80% seen once; the top ten hold about 8.2%. The sequenced sample consisted of PBMCs. These receptors all stem from a woman aged 40 to 50 in good health and CMV-seropositive. The CDR3 runs from the conserved cysteine through the conserved F or W.

V: TRBV7-6
CDR3: CASSSGFNEQFF

V: TRBV4-3
CDR3: CASSPQTPGAGTGGPDTQYF

V: TRBV2
CDR3: CATHSGNNEQFF

V: TRBV5-1
CDR3: CASSLASLNTDTQYF

V: TRBV2
CDR3: CASSDSGGAPGELFF

V: TRBV5-4
CDR3: CASSRQALMPDTQYF

V: TRBV7-2
CDR3: CASSPRGAGGKAF

V: TRBV7-2
CDR3: CASSLGRGIGETQYF

V: TRBV6-5
CDR3: CASSPLPRQEETQYF

V: TRBV6-4
CDR3: CASSAEGGASTDTQYF

V: TRBV4-3
CDR3: CASSQDRTSGGPPSPDTQYF

V: TRBV15
CDR3: CATSTRSNEKLFF

V: TRBV5-5
CDR3: CASSPVLYEQYF

V: TRBV7-9
CDR3: CASSSGQGAPSDTQYF

V: TRBV9
CDR3: CASSVAPGTDTQYF

V: TRBV9
CDR3: CASSVGQGAYNEQFF

V: TRBV14
CDR3: CASSQELAGVIDTQYF

V: TRBV9
CDR3: CASSVNPQTGETQYF

V: TRBV19
CDR3: CASSIILNRQYF

V: TRBV4-1
CDR3: CASSQDPRSYEQYF

V: TRBV6-6
CDR3: CASGTATYEQYF

V: TRBV4-3
CDR3: CASSQETGTGVGYTF

V: TRBV4-2
CDR3: CASSQRDQADTQYF

V: TRBV7-9
CDR3: CASSSWEGPTEAFF

V: TRBV5-4
CDR3: CASSTPLAGGHHEQFF

V: TRBV7-2
CDR3: CASSSGGWTDTQYF

V: TRBV6-1
CDR3: CASSEGGGQGNEKLFF

V: TRBV12-1
CDR3: CASSLRTILCYTF

V: TRBV7-2
CDR3: CASSFTSSGGYEQYF

V: TRBV5-4
CDR3: CASSLQVSSGANVLTF

V: TRBV6-1
CDR3: CASSFRQEAFF

V: TRBV18
CDR3: CASSPTGLTQETQYF

V: TRBV29-1
CDR3: CSVATSGGGLDTQYF

V: TRBV4-3
CDR3: CASSVGGRYEQYF

V: TRBV19
CDR3: CASSQGRETQYF

V: TRBV6-5
CDR3: CASRRVRGEQYF

V: TRBV4-3
CDR3: CASSQGPTSGAAYEQYF

V: TRBV10-3
CDR3: CAIRPGTGGADFSDTEAFF

V: TRBV29-1
CDR3: CSVVGSGKATNEKLFF

V: TRBV19
CDR3: CASSIGQEEEKLFF

V: TRBV4-1
CDR3: CASSQPSRQGATGELFF

V: TRBV11-3
CDR3: CASSGGDRGAETQYF

V: TRBV7-8
CDR3: CASSLVQGWEVNSPLHF

V: TRBV6-5
CDR3: CASSYLAVGKFLFF

V: TRBV19
CDR3: CASTPGQANYGYTF

V: TRBV18
CDR3: CASSPSSGGRTGELFF

V: TRBV9
CDR3: CASSTGTSGAREQFF

V: TRBV14
CDR3: CASSQDSWPISYEQYF

V: TRBV19
CDR3: CASRQGARGYTF

V: TRBV10-1
CDR3: CASRPGGAVEKLFF

V: TRBV5-4
CDR3: CASSPRGLLAGKYVDTQYF

V: TRBV19
CDR3: CASTGTVYGYTF